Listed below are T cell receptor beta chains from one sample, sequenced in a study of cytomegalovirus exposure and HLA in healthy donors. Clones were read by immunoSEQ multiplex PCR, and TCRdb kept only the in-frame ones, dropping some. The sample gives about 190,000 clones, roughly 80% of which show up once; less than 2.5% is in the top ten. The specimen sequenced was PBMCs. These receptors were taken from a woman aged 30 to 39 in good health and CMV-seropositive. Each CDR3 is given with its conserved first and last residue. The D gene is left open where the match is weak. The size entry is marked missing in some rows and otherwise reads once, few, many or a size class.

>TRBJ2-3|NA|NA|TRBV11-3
TGTGCCAGCAGCTTCTCAGATACGCAGTATTTT
CASSFSDTQYF
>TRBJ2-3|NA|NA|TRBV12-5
TGTGCTAGTGGTCCTCGGTCAGATACGCAGTATTTT
CASGPRSDTQYF
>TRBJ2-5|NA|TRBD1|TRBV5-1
TGCGCCAGCAGAATAACAGGGGGCGCGGAGACCCAGTACTTC
CASRITGGAETQYF
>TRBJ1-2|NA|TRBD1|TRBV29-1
TGCAGCGTTAGGCACTTCCGGGACAGGGGAAACTATGGCTACACCTTC
CSVRHFRDRGNYGYTF
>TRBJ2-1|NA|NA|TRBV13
TGTGCCAGCAGCTCACTAGGAATAGGCAATGAGCAGTTCTTC
CASSSLGIGNEQFF
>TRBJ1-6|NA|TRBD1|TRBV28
TGTGCCAGCAGACCCCGAAGGCGGAACCAGGGGGCAAATTCACCCCTCCACTTT
CASRPRRRNQGANSPLHF
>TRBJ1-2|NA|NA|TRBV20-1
TGCAGTGCTAGAGATCGGGGAGCCCCTCTCTTC
CSARDRGAPLF
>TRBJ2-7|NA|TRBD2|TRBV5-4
TGTGCCAGCAGCTTGCCCCGCGGGAGCTCCTACGAGCAGTACTTC
CASSLPRGSSYEQYF
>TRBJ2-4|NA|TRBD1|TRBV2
TGTGCCAGCAGTGAGCCCGGACAGGGGGCCGGGGTTACGTTCATTCAGTACTTC
CASSEPGQGAGVTFIQYF
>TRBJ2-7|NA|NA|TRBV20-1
TGCAGTGCTGCGAGCTCCTACGAGCAGTACTTC
CSAASSYEQYF
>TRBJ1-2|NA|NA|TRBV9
TGTGCCAGCAGCGTAGGGCCGGACTACTATGGCTACACCTTC
CASSVGPDYYGYTF
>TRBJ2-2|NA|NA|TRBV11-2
TGTGCCAGCAGCCCACGCACATTAAACACCGGGGAGCTGTTTTTT
CASSPRTLNTGELFF
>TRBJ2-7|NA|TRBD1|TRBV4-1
TGCGCCAGCAGCCGGCTTGGGGGATCGGGACAGGGTATCCACGAGCAGTACTTC
CASSRLGGSGQGIHEQYF
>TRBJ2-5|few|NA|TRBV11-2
TGTGCCAGCAGCTCGACTAAAGAGACCCAGTACTTC
CASSSTKETQYF
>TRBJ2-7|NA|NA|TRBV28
TGTGCCAGCAGTTTACCCGCGGGTTCGGGGTTCGAGCAGTACTTC
CASSLPAGSGFEQYF
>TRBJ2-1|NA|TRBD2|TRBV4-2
TGTGCCAGCAGCCAAGATAGCGCTAGCGGGAGGGTGCAGTTCTTC
CASSQDSASGRVQFF
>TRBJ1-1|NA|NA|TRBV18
TGTGCCAGCTCACCACCAGGGGCCATGAACACTGAAGCTTTCTTT
CASSPPGAMNTEAFF
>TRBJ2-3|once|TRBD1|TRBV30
TGTGCCTGGAGGGAGTCAGGGGGCGAAGATACGCAGTATTTT
CAWRESGGEDTQYF
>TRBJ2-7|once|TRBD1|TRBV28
TGTGCCAGCAACCTGGACAGGGTCTACGAGCAGTACTTC
CASNLDRVYEQYF
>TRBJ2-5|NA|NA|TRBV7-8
TGTGCCAGCAGCCGAGGTGGCATAGAGACCCAGTACTTC
CASSRGGIETQYF
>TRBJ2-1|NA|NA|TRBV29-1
TGCAGCGTTGAAGGGGCGGGTCACCGGGAGTCGAATGAGCAGTTCTTC
CSVEGAGHRESNEQFF
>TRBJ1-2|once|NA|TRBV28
TGTGCCAGCAGTTCCTCAGGGGAGGGTAACTATGGCTACACCTTC
CASSSSGEGNYGYTF
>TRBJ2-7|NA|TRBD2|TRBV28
TGTGCCAGCACTCGGCTAGCGGGATCCTACGAGCAGTACTTC
CASTRLAGSYEQYF
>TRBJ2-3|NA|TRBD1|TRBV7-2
TGTGCCAGCAGCTTCGTGGGACAGGGCACAGATACGCAGTATTTT
CASSFVGQGTDTQYF
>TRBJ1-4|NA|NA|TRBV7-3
TGTGCCAGCAGCCCTACAGGGTTTGCTAATGAAAAACTGTTTTTT
CASSPTGFANEKLFF
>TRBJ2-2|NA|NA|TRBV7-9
TGTGCCAGCAGCCCCTTTAACACCGGGGAGCTGTTTTTT
CASSPFNTGELFF
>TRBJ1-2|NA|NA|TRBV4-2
TGTGCCAGCAGCCAAGCCGGGACAAACGCTGGCTACACCTTC
CASSQAGTNAGYTF